There are many counts of the clone carrying this T cell receptor beta chain. Antigen specificity is unknown. The sample belongs to a study of CD8 T cells in ankylosing spondylitis. MiXCR was run by TCRdb on the 5' RACE reads, yielding one entry per CDR3 protein. The table has 210,000 or so distinct CDR3 sequences, roughly 25% seen once. The study's findings and limits: Matched ankylosing spondylitis synovial fluid reportedly showed significant enrichment of disease-linked clones. Earlier authors reported some of these motif variants in reactive arthritis synovial fluid and blood. It appeared that ankylosing spondylitis blood was characterized by a TCR beta motif of several highly homologous variants. Disease-linked clones bore a CD8+ phenotype and were relatively rare in peripheral blood.

Per the germline V gene, CDR1 is SGHAT and CDR2 is FQNNGV. This CDR3 spans 12 amino acids. Trimming stripped 4 bases from V and 4 bases from J, with 7 bases between. The sequenced sample was blood, either unsorted or a sorted T cell fraction (not recorded which). This clonotype originated in a male donor with ankylosing spondylitis or in good health (not recorded which). This rearrangement joins TRBV11-2 to TRBJ1-2; TRBD1 might be the D (5 bases). CDR3 region: CASSSDSYGYTF. DNA for the CDR3: TGTGCCAGCAGCTCAGACAGCTATGGCTACACCTTC.